This entry lists 8 T cell receptor beta chains sequenced from one sample in a study of T cells in Graves' hyperthyroidism and ophthalmopathy. Using RNA transcripts as the source, TCR beta CDR3 regions were amplified. When the TCR CDR3 underwent first-round RT-PCR, the HTBI primer set was used. TCRdb fed the multiplex PCR reads into MiXCR, producing one record per CDR3 protein. The sample has 490,000 or so distinct CDR3 sequences, 15% to 20% seen once; the top ten hold 25% to 30%. The sequenced material came from blood. These receptors were obtained from a woman in her 30s with Graves' ophthalmopathy.

This clonotype turned up a few times. V usage is TRBV12-3 or TRBV12-4 and J usage is TRBJ2-6; TRBD1 aligns across 7 bases. V lost 4 bases, J lost 1 base, and 7 bases stayed unmatched. The CDR3 covers 17 residues. The CDR3 nucleotides are TGTGCCAGCAGTTCCGGGGACAGTTGGTCTGGGGCCAACGTCCTGACTTTC. Protein sequence: CASSSGDSWSGANVLTF.

At least ten counts were recorded for this clonotype. This chain joins TRBV5-4 and TRBJ2-1, with 7 bases fitting TRBD2. There are 15 residues in the CDR3. Trimming cost V 5 bases and J 5 bases; bases outside gene matches: 10. From germline, CDR1 is SGHNT and CDR2 YYREEE (reference sequence). As DNA, the CDR3 is TGTGCCAGCAGTCCGTGGCGGGAGCGTAACAATGAGCAGTTCTTC. Protein product: CASSPWRERNNEQFF.

The chain has TRBV19 and TRBJ2-7; the match to TRBD1 covers 10 bases. Germline loops: CDR1 LNHDA, CDR2 SQIVND (reference sequence). This CDR3 spans 13 amino acids. Trimming at V came to 10 bases and at J to 6 bases, leaving 9 bases not matched to a gene. In nucleotides, the CDR3 is TGTGCCACCGCGCCGGGACAGGGGACCGAGCAGTACTTC. Its translation is CATAPGQGTEQYF.

This chain links TRBV12-3 or TRBV12-4 with TRBJ2-2, with TRBD2 identical over 12 bases. V shed 6 bases and J 4 bases; nucleotides not matched to a gene: 3. This CDR3 has 15 amino acids. CDR3 loop: CASRTLAGGTGELFF. DNA for the CDR3: TGTGCCAGCAGAACACTAGCGGGAGGCACCGGGGAGCTGTTTTTT.

This rearrangement joins TRBV10-3 to TRBJ2-5, with D perhaps matching TRBD1 (6 bases). CDR1 and CDR2 (germline): ENHRY, SYGVKD. Trimming left V 0 bases short and J 1 base short, with 12 bases between. The length of the CDR3 is 16 residues. For the CDR3, the DNA is TGTGCCATCAGTGAGTCCTTATCAGGGGTCCAAGAGACCCAGTACTTC. It encodes CAISESLSGVQETQYF.

CDR3 loop: CASSPTILAGADTQYF. CDR3 sequence (DNA): TGTGCCAGCAGTCCGACGATACTAGCGGGAGCCGATACGCAGTATTTT. This chain connects TRBV27 to TRBJ2-3; 11 nucleotides line up with TRBD2. The length of the CDR3 is 16 residues. In germline, CDR1 is MNHEY, CDR2 SMNVEV (reference sequence). Trimming at V came to 5 bases and at J to 6 bases, leaving 10 bases not matched to a gene.

The chain uses TRBV7-2 and TRBJ2-7; maybe TRBD2 (6 bases). Germline values: CDR1 SGHTA, CDR2 FQGNSA. The germline V and J ends were trimmed by 1 base and 2 bases, with 12 bases remaining between them. This CDR3 is built from 15 residues. CDR3 loop: CASSLDSGNPYEQYF. DNA for the CDR3: TGTGCCAGCAGCTTAGATAGCGGTAACCCCTACGAGCAGTACTTC.

This clonotype has ten or more counts. The chain links TRBV14 to TRBJ2-5; tentative D call: TRBD2 (6 bases). The germline V gene encodes CDR1 SGHDN and CDR2 FVKESK. CDR3 length equals 14 residues. Deletions cut 4 bases from V and 3 bases from J, with 12 bases between. In DNA form, the CDR3 reads TGTGCCAGCAGCCTTCCGGGACTCAAAGAGACCCAGTACTTC. Protein product: CASSLPGLKETQYF.